Listed below are T cell receptor beta chains from one sample, sequenced in a study of blood T cell repertoires in COVID-19. TCRdb's copy holds only in-frame clones and misses some; the assay was immunoSEQ multiplex PCR. Here the sample spans fewer than 50,000 clones, about 82% being singletons. The sequencing input was peripheral blood. The receptors here all came from a human donor in a cohort sampled during active COVID-19. CDR3s include the opening cysteine and the closing phenylalanine or tryptophan. A D gene is named only where the DNA matches it firmly. Clone size appears in some rows only: once, few, many, or a class for an expanded clone.

v_call: TRBV5-5; j_call: TRBJ1-2; clone_size: .; d_call: TRBD1; cdr3_aa: CASSLAVDRGGYGYTF; cdr3_nt: TGTGCCAGCAGCTTGGCTGTAGACAGGGGCGGCTATGGCTACACCTTC
v_call: TRBV20-1; j_call: TRBJ1-1; clone_size: .; d_call: .; cdr3_aa: CSATGGTEAFF; cdr3_nt: TGCAGTGCTACCGGCGGCACTGAAGCTTTCTTT
v_call: TRBV10-3; j_call: TRBJ1-3; clone_size: .; d_call: .; cdr3_aa: CAIMGGGNTIYF; cdr3_nt: TGTGCCATCATGGGCGGGGGAAACACCATATATTTT
v_call: TRBV5-5; j_call: TRBJ1-1; clone_size: .; d_call: .; cdr3_aa: CASSQSGRAEAFF; cdr3_nt: TGTGCCAGCAGCCAATCGGGGAGGGCTGAAGCTTTCTTT
v_call: TRBV7-9; j_call: TRBJ2-1; clone_size: .; d_call: TRBD1; cdr3_aa: CASTWGTGEIF; cdr3_nt: TGTGCCAGCACCTGGGGGACAGGGGAAATCTTC
v_call: TRBV2; j_call: TRBJ2-4; clone_size: .; d_call: TRBD1; cdr3_aa: CASSLTGFVAKNIQYF; cdr3_nt: TGTGCCAGCAGTCTGACAGGGTTCGTAGCCAAAAACATTCAGTACTTC
v_call: TRBV4-2; j_call: TRBJ2-2; clone_size: .; d_call: .; cdr3_aa: CASSQDWSGGFTGELFF; cdr3_nt: TGTGCCAGCAGCCAAGATTGGAGCGGCGGGTTCACCGGGGAGCTGTTTTTT
v_call: TRBV29-1; j_call: TRBJ2-1; clone_size: .; d_call: TRBD1; cdr3_aa: CSVDPGQGSYNEQFF; cdr3_nt: TGCAGCGTTGACCCGGGACAGGGGTCCTACAATGAGCAGTTCTTC
v_call: TRBV30; j_call: TRBJ2-5; clone_size: .; d_call: TRBD1; cdr3_aa: CAWNTGQGIETQYF; cdr3_nt: TGTGCCTGGAATACGGGACAGGGGATCGAGACCCAGTACTTC
v_call: TRBV20-1; j_call: TRBJ2-7; clone_size: few; d_call: .; cdr3_aa: CSAGGAQQYF; cdr3_nt: TGCAGTGCTGGAGGGGCTCAGCAGTACTTC
v_call: TRBV6-4; j_call: TRBJ2-7; clone_size: .; d_call: TRBD1; cdr3_aa: CASSEKDRENVYEQYF; cdr3_nt: TGTGCCAGCAGCGAAAAGGACAGGGAGAATGTGTACGAGCAGTACTTC
v_call: TRBV11-3; j_call: TRBJ1-1; clone_size: .; d_call: .; cdr3_aa: CASSQGQFEAFF; cdr3_nt: TGTGCCAGCAGCCAAGGACAGTTTGAAGCTTTCTTT
v_call: TRBV27; j_call: TRBJ2-1; clone_size: .; d_call: .; cdr3_aa: CASSAPIATRINEQFF; cdr3_nt: TGTGCCAGCAGTGCCCCGATAGCCACGCGGATTAATGAGCAGTTCTTC
v_call: TRBV15; j_call: TRBJ1-6; clone_size: once; d_call: .; cdr3_aa: CATSRAQGSDSPLHF; cdr3_nt: TGTGCCACCAGCAGAGCACAGGGAAGTGACTCACCCCTCCACTTT
v_call: TRBV6-6; j_call: TRBJ1-6; clone_size: .; d_call: TRBD1; cdr3_aa: CASSPGQGTSPLHF; cdr3_nt: TGTGCCAGCAGCCCCGGACAGGGGACATCACCCCTCCACTTT
v_call: TRBV18; j_call: TRBJ2-5; clone_size: .; d_call: .; cdr3_aa: CASSQVTGQETQYF; cdr3_nt: TGTGCCAGCTCACAGGTAACAGGGCAAGAGACCCAGTACTTC
v_call: TRBV19; j_call: TRBJ2-7; clone_size: .; d_call: TRBD1; cdr3_aa: CASSMGTGSPYEQYF; cdr3_nt: TGTGCCAGTAGTATGGGGACAGGGTCCCCCTACGAGCAGTACTTC
v_call: TRBV19; j_call: TRBJ2-7; clone_size: .; d_call: .; cdr3_aa: CASKTGLSSYEQYF; cdr3_nt: TGTGCCAGTAAGACAGGTCTAAGCTCCTACGAGCAGTACTTC
v_call: TRBV4-1; j_call: TRBJ2-1; clone_size: .; d_call: TRBD2; cdr3_aa: CASSQNGAGGSYNEQFF; cdr3_nt: TGCGCCAGCAGCCAGAATGGAGCGGGGGGTTCCTACAATGAGCAGTTCTTC
v_call: TRBV2; j_call: TRBJ1-5; clone_size: .; d_call: .; cdr3_aa: CASSVFRVSNQPQHF; cdr3_nt: TGTGCCAGCAGTGTTTTCAGGGTTAGCAATCAGCCCCAGCATTTT